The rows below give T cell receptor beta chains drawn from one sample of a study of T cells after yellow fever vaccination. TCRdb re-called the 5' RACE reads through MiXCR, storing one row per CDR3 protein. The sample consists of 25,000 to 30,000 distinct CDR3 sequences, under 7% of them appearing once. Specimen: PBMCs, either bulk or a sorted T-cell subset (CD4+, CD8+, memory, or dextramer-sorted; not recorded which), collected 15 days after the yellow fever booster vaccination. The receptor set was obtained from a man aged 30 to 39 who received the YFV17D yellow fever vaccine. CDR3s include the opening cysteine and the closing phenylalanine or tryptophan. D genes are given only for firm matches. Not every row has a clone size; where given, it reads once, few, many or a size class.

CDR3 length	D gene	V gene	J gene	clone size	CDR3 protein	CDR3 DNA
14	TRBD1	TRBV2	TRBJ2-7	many	CASSGQGMAGEQYF	TGTGCCAGCAGCGGACAGGGGATGGCGGGCGAGCAGTACTTC
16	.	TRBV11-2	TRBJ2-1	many	CASSRSSRGVYNEQFF	TGTGCCAGCAGCCGGAGTTCCAGGGGGGTCTACAATGAGCAGTTCTTC
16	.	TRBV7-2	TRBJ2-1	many	CASSSRMVTLGYEQFF	TGTGCCAGCAGCTCCCGGATGGTTACCCTCGGGTATGAGCAGTTCTTC
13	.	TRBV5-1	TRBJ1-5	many	CASSPDPNQPQHF	TGCGCCAGCAGCCCCGACCCCAATCAGCCCCAGCATTTT
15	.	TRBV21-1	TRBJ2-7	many	CASSKGTSLGYEQYF	TGTGCCAGCAGCAAAGGAACTAGTTTAGGGTACGAGCAGTACTTC
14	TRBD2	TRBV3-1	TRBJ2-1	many	CASSPSGSYNEQFF	TGTGCCAGCAGCCCTAGCGGATCCTACAATGAGCAGTTCTTC
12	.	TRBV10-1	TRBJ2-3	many	CASSGTTDTQYF	TGCGCCAGCAGCGGGACGACAGATACGCAGTATTTT
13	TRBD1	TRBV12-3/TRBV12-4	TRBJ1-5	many	CASKQGANQPQHF	TGTGCCAGCAAGCAGGGGGCAAATCAGCCCCAGCATTTT
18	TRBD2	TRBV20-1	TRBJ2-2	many	CSAARVLTSGSFAGELFF	TGCAGTGCCGCTCGCGTCCTGACTAGCGGGAGTTTTGCCGGGGAGCTGTTTTTT
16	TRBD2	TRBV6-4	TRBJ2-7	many	CASITSGRADSYEQYF	TGTGCCAGCATTACTAGCGGGAGGGCCGATTCCTACGAGCAGTACTTC
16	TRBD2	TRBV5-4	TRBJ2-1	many	CASSAAGTSGSNEQFF	TGTGCCAGCAGCGCCGCCGGGACTAGCGGGAGTAATGAGCAGTTCTTC
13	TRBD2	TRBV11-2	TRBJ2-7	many	CASSSVTSNEQYF	TGTGCCAGCAGCTCAGTGACTAGCAACGAGCAGTACTTC
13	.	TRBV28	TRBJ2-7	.	CASSFGMTYEQYF	TGTGCCAGCAGTTTTGGGATGACCTACGAGCAGTACTTC
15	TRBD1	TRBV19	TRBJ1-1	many	CASSPGTGLLAEAFF	TGTGCCAGTAGCCCGGGGACAGGGTTATTGGCTGAAGCTTTCTTT
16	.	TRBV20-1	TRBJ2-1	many	CSARDSGTFSYNEQFF	TGCAGTGCTAGAGATTCGGGAACCTTCTCCTACAATGAGCAGTTCTTC
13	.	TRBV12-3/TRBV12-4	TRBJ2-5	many	CASTLGGWETQYF	TGTGCCAGCACCCTAGGGGGGTGGGAGACCCAGTACTTC
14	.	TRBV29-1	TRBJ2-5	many	CSVDAIGTGETQYF	TGCAGCGTTGATGCCATTGGGACGGGGGAGACCCAGTACTTC
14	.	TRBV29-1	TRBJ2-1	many	CSVGLLVSYNEQFF	TGCAGCGTCGGTTTGCTAGTCTCCTACAATGAGCAGTTCTTC
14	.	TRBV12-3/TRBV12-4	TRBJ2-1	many	CASSPQGLSRKQFF	TGTGCCAGCAGCCCCCAGGGGCTGAGCAGGAAGCAGTTCTTC
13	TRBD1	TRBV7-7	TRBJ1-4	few	CASSQHRGEKLFF	TGTGCTAGCAGCCAACACAGGGGTGAAAAACTGTTTTTT
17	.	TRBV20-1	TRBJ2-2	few	CCARDPRKGLDTGELFF	TGCTGTGCTAGAGATCCCCGGAAGGGGCTGGACACCGGGGAGCTGTTTTTT
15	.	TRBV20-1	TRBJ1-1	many	CSARDLLRGGTEAFF	TGCAGTGCTAGAGATCTCCTTCGGGGGGGCACTGAAGCTTTCTTT
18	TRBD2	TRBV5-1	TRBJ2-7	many	CASSLRFAGGRGAYEQYF	TGCGCCAGCAGCTTAAGGTTTGCGGGAGGAAGGGGAGCCTACGAGCAGTACTTC
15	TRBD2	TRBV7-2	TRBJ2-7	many	CASSLAPSGTYEQYF	TGTGCCAGCAGCTTAGCGCCTAGCGGGACCTACGAGCAGTACTTC
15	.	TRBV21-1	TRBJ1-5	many	CASSKAPGRHQPQHF	TGTGCCAGCAGCAAAGCACCGGGACGGCATCAGCCCCAGCATTTT
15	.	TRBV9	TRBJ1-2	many	CASSVMQGQTGGYTF	TGTGCCAGCAGCGTAATGCAGGGGCAAACGGGGGGCTACACCTTC
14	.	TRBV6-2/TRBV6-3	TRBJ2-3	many	CASTRVDHTDTQYF	TGTGCCAGCACCCGGGTCGATCACACAGATACGCAGTATTTT
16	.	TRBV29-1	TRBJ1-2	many	CSVESAESITSAGYTF	TGCAGCGTTGAATCCGCCGAGTCTATTACCTCGGCTGGCTACACCTTC
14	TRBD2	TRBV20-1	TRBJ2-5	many	CSAIRTSERETQYF	TGCAGTGCTATCCGGACTAGCGAGAGGGAGACCCAGTACTTC
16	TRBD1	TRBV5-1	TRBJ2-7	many	CASSWGFGQDSYEQYF	TGCGCCAGCAGCTGGGGTTTCGGACAGGACTCCTACGAGCAGTACTTC
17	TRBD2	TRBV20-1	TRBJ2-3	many	CSARDGGTSGSTDTQYF	TGCAGTGCTAGAGATGGGGGGACTAGCGGGAGTACAGATACGCAGTATTTT
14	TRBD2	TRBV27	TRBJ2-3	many	CASSSTSGTDTQYF	TGTGCCAGCAGTTCTACTAGCGGCACAGATACGCAGTATTTT
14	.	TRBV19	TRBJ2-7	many	CASSIRAREEEQYF	TGTGCCAGTAGTATACGCGCGCGGGAAGAGGAGCAGTACTTC
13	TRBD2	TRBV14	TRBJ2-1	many	CASRTSGGYEQFF	TGTGCCAGTCGGACTAGCGGGGGCTATGAGCAGTTCTTC
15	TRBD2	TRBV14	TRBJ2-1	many	CASSQWSSGTGEQFF	TGTGCCAGCAGCCAATGGAGTAGCGGGACCGGTGAGCAGTTCTTC
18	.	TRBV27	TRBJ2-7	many	CASSLSPLRGSGSYEQYF	TGTGCCAGCAGTTTATCGCCCCTCCGCGGAAGCGGCTCCTACGAGCAGTACTTC
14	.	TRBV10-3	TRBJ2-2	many	CAISPRQDTGELFF	TGTGCCATCAGCCCCCGACAGGACACCGGGGAGCTGTTTTTT
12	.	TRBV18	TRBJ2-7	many	CASSNQGDEQYF	TGTGCCAGCTCAAACCAGGGAGACGAGCAGTACTTC
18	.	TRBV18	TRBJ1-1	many	CASLPQPQRQELNTEAFF	TGTGCCAGCTTACCCCAACCACAAAGACAGGAGCTAAACACTGAAGCTTTCTTT
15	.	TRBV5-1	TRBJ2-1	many	CASAPPSGDYNEQFF	TGCGCCAGCGCCCCGCCGAGCGGAGATTACAATGAGCAGTTCTTC
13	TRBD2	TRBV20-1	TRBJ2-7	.	CSASPGGPYEQYF	TGCAGTGCTAGTCCGGGAGGGCCTTACGAGCAGTACTTC
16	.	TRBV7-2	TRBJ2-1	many	CASSLVVARGQNEQFF	TGTGCCAGCAGCTTAGTAGTAGCCAGGGGACAAAATGAGCAGTTCTTC
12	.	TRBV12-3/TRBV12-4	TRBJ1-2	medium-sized	CASSLWDDGYTF	TGTGCCAGCAGTTTATGGGATGATGGCTACACCTTC